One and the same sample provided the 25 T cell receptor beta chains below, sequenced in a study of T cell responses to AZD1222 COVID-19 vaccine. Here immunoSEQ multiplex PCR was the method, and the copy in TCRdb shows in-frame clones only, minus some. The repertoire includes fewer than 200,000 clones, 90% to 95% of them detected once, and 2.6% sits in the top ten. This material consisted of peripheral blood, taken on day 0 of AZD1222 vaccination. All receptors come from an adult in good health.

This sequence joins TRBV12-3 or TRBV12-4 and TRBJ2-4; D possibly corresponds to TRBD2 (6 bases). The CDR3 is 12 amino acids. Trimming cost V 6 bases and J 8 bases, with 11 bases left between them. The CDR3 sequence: CASSGSEDIQYF. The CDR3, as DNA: TGTGCCAGCAGCGGGAGTGAGGACATTCAGTACTTC.

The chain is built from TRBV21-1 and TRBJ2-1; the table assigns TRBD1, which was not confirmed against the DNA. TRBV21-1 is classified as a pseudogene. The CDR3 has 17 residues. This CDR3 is CASTLPRGKDKDNEQFF. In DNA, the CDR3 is TGTGCCAGCACGCTACCCAGGGGTAAGGACAAGGACAATGAGCAGTTCTTC.

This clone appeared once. In nucleotides, the CDR3 is TGTGCCAGCAGCTTGGGGGGACAGGGAAAAGCCTACGAGCAGTACTTC. It encodes CASSLGGQGKAYEQYF. The rearrangement joins TRBV5-4 to TRBJ2-7; TRBD1 aligns across 9 bases. V trimming: 0 bases; J trimming: 2 bases; junction bases outside the gene matches: 6. The CDR3 has 16 amino acids. Germline loops: CDR1 SGHNT, CDR2 YYREEE (reference sequence). The full variable domain, with the rest looked up from reference TRBV5-4 and TRBJ2-7, is ETGVTQSPTHLIKTRGQQVTLRCSSQSGHNTVSWYQQALGQGPQFIFQYYREEENGRGNFPPRFSGLQFPNYSSELNVNALELDDSALYLCASSLGGQGKAYEQYFGPGTRLTVT.

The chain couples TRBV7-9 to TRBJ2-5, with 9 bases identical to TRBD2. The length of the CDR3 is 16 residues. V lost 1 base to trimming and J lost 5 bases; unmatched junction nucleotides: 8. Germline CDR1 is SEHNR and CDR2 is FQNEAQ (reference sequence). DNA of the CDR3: TGTGCCAGCAGCTTAGAGGGCGGGAGGGCCGGCGAGACCCAGTACTTC. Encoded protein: CASSLEGGRAGETQYF.

The CDR3 DNA is TGTGCCTGGGCGGGGTCGTACAATGAGCAGTTCTTC. Its translation is CAWAGSYNEQFF. V gene TRBV30 combines with J gene TRBJ2-1; tentatively, D is TRBD2 (6 bases). The V gene lost 5 bases and the J gene lost 4 bases, with 9 bases spanning the gap. The CDR3 has 12 amino acids. Germline CDR1 GTSNPN, CDR2 SVGIG (reference sequence). Complete variable domain (other parts from reference TRBV30 and TRBJ2-1): SQTIHQWPATLVQPVGSPLSLECTVEGTSNPNLYWYRQAAGRGLQLLFYSVGIGQISSEVPQNLSASRPQDRQFILSSKKLLLSDSGFYLCAWAGSYNEQFFGPGTRLTVL.

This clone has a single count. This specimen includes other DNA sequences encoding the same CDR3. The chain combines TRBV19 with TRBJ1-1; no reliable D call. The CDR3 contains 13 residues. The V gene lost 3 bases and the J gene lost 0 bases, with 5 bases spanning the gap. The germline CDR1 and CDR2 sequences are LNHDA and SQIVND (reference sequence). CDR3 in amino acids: CASSISLNTEAFF. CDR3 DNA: TGTGCCAGTAGTATTTCACTGAACACTGAAGCTTTCTTT.

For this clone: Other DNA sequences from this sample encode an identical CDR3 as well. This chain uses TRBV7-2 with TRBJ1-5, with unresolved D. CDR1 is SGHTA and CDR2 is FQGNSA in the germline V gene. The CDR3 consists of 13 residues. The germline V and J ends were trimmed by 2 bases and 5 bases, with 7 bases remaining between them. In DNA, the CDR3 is TGTGCCAGCAGCTTAAATATCGATCAGCCCCAGCATTTT. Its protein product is CASSLNIDQPQHF.

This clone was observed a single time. The CDR3 reads CASSPLWVLNTEAFF. CDR3 nucleotide sequence: TGTGCCAGCAGCCCCTTGTGGGTACTGAACACTGAAGCTTTCTTT. The V call is TRBV7-9, the J call TRBJ1-1; D is undetermined. The CDR3 runs to 15 residues. In germline, CDR1 is SEHNR, CDR2 FQNEAQ (reference sequence). Trimming pared 5 bases from V and 0 bases from J, leaving 13 bases between.

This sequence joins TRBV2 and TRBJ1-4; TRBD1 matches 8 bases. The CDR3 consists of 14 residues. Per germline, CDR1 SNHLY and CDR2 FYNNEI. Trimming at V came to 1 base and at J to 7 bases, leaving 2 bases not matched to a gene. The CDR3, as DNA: TGTGCCAGCAGTGAAGGCAGGGGGCCTGAAAAACTGTTTTTT. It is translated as CASSEGRGPEKLFF.

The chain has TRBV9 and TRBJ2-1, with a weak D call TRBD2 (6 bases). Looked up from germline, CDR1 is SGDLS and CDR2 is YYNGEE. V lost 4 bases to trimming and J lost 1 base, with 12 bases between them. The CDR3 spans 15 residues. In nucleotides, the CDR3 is TGTGCCAGCAGCCCGAGACTAGTTTCCTACAATGAGCAGTTCTTC. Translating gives CASSPRLVSYNEQFF.

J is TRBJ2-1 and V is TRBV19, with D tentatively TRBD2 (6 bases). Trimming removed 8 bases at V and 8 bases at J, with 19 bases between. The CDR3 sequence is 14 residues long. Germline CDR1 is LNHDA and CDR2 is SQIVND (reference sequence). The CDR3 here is CASASGRDGHEQFF. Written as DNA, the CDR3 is TGTGCCAGTGCCTCCGGGCGGGACGGTCATGAGCAGTTCTTC.

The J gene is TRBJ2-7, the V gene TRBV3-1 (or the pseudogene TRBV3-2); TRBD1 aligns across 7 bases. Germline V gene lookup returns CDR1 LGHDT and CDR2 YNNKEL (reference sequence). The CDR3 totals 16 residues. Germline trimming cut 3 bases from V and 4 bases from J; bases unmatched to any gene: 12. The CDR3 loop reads CASSQDPPRGKYEQYF. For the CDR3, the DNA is TGTGCCAGCAGCCAGGATCCCCCCAGGGGGAAGTACGAGCAGTACTTC.

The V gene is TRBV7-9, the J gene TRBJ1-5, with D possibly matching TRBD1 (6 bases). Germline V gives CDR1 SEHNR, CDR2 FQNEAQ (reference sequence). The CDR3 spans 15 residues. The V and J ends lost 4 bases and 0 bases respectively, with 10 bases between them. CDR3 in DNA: TGTGCCAGCAGCTCAGGGGATCTTAGCAATCAGCCCCAGCATTTT. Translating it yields CASSSGDLSNQPQHF.

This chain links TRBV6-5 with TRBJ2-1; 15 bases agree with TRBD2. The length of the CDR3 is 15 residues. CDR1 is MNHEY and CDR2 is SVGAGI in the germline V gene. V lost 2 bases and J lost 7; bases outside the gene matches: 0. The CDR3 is CASSYGTSGRNEQFF. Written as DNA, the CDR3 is TGTGCCAGCAGTTACGGGACTAGCGGGAGGAATGAGCAGTTCTTC.

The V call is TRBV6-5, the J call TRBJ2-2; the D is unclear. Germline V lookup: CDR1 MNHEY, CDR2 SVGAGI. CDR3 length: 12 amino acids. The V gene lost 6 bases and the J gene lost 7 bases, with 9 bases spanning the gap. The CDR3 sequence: CASSSVGGELFF. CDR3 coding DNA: TGTGCCAGCAGCTCCGTGGGCGGGGAGCTGTTTTTT.

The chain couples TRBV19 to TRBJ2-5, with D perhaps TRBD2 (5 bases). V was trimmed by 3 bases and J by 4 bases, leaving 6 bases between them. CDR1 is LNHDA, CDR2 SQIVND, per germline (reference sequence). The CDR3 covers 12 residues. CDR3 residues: CASSIEGETQYF. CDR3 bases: TGTGCCAGTAGTATCGAGGGAGAGACCCAGTACTTC.

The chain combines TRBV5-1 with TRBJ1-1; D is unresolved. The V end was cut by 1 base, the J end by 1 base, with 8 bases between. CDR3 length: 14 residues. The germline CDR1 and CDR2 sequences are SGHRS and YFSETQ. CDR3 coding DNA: TGCGCCAGCAGCTTGCAACCAGGGAACACTGAAGCTTTCTTT. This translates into CASSLQPGNTEAFF.

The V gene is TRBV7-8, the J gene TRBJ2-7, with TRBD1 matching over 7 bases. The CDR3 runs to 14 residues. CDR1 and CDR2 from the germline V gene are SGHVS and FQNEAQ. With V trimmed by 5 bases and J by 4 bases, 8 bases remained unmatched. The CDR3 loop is CASSPGTDLYEQYF. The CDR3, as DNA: TGTGCCAGCAGCCCGGGGACAGATTTATACGAGCAGTACTTC.

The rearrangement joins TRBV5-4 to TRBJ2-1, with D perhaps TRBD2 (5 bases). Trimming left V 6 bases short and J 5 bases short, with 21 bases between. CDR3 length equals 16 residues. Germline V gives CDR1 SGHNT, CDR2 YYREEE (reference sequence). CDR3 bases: TGTGCCAGCATCCCTTCCGAGAAGCGGCAAAACAATGAGCAGTTCTTC. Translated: CASIPSEKRQNNEQFF.

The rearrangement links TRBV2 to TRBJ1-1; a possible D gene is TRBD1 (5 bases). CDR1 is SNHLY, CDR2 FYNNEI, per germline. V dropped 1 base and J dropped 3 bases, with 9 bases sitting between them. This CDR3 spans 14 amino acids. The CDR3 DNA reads TGTGCCAGCAGTGAAGGGGAGGGACACACTGAAGCTTTCTTT. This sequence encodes CASSEGEGHTEAFF.

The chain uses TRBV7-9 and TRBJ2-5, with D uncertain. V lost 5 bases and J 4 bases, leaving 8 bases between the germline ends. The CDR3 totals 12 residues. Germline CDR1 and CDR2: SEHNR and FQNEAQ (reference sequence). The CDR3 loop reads CASSNDGETQYF. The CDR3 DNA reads TGTGCCAGCAGCAACGACGGAGAGACCCAGTACTTC.

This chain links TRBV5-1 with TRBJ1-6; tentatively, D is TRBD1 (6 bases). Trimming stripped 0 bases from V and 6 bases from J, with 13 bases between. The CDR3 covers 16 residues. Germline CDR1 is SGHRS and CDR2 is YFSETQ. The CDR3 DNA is TGCGCCAGCAGCTTGGCGGGGGGCGCGGGTAATTCACCCCTCCACTTT. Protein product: CASSLAGGAGNSPLHF.

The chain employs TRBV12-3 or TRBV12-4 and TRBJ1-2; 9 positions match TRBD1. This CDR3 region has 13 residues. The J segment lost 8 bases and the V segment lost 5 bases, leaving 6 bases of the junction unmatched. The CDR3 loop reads CASSPGQGSGYTF. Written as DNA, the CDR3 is TGTGCCAGCAGTCCTGGACAGGGGAGCGGCTACACCTTC.

The CDR3: CASSLSAAVYYGYTF. CDR3 nucleotides: TGTGCCAGCAGCCTATCGGCGGCGGTCTACTATGGCTACACCTTC. The chain couples TRBV27 to TRBJ1-2; D remains unclear. V was pared by 6 bases and J by 3 bases, with 17 bases between. This CDR3 is 15 amino acids long. CDR1 and CDR2 from the germline V gene are MNHEY and SMNVEV (reference sequence).

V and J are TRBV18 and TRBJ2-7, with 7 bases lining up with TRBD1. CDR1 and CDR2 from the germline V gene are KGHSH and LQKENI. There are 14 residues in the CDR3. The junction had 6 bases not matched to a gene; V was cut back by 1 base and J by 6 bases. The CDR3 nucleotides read TGTGCCAGCTCACCACGTGACAGGGATTCCGAGCAGTACTTC. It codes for CASSPRDRDSEQYF.